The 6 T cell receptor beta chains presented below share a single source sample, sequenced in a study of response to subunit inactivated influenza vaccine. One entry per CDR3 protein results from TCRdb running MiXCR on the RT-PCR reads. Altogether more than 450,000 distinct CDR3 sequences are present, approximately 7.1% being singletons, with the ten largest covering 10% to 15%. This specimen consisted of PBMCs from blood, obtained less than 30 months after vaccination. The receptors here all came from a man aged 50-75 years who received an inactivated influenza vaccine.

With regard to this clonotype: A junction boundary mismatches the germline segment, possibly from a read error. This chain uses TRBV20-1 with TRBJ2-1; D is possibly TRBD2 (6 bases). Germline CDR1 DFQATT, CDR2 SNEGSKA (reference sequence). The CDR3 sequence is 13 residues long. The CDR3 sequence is CSAYRGLVNGQFF. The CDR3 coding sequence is TGCAGTGCCTACCGGGGACTGGTCAATGGGCAGTTCTTC.

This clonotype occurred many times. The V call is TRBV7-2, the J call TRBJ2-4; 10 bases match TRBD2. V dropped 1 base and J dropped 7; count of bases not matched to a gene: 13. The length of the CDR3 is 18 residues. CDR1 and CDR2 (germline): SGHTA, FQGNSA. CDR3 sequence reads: CASSLGLAGVAYGNIQYF. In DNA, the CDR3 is TGTGCCAGCAGCTTAGGGCTAGCGGGAGTAGCTTACGGGAACATTCAGTACTTC.

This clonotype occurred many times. The CDR3 region has the DNA TGTGCCAGCAGCCCCGGGACTGGACGAAACGAGCAGTACTTC. Protein sequence: CASSPGTGRNEQYF. This chain joins TRBV9 and TRBJ2-7; D is perhaps TRBD2 (6 bases). Trimming shortened V by 4 bases and J by 5 bases, and 16 bases separated the two germline ends. Germline assignment: CDR1 SGDLS and CDR2 YYNGEE. The CDR3 has 14 amino acids.

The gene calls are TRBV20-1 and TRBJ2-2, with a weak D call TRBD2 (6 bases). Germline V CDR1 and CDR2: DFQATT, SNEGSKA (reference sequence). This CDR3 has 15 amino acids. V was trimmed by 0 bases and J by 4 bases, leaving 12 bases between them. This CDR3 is CSARDRWRVTGELFF. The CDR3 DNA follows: TGCAGTGCTAGAGATCGGTGGAGGGTCACCGGGGAGCTGTTTTTT.

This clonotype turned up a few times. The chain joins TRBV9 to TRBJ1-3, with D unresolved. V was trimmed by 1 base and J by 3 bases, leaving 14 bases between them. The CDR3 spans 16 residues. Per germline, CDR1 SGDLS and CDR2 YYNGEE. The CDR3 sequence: CASSVSGRLNGNTIYF. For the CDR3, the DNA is TGTGCCAGCAGCGTAAGTGGAAGGTTGAATGGAAACACCATATATTTT.

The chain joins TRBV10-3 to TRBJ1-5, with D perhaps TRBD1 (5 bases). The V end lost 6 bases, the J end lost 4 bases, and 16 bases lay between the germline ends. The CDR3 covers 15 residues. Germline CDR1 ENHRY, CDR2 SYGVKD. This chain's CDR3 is CAISETRQRNQPQHF. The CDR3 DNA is TGTGCCATCAGCGAGACCAGACAGAGAAATCAGCCCCAGCATTTT.